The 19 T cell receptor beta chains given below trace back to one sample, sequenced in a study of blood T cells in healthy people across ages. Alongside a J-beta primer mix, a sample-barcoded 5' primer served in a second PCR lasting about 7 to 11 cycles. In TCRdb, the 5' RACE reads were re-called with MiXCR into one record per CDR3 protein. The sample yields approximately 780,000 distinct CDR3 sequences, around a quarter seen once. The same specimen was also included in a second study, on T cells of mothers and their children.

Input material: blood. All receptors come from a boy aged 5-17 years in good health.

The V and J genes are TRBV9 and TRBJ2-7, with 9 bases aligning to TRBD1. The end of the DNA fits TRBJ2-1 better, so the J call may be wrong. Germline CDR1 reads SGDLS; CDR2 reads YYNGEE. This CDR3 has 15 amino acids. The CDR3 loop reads CASSVVGTGRNEQFF. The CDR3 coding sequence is TGTGCCAGCAGCGTAGTAGGGACAGGGAGAAATGAGCAGTTCTTC.

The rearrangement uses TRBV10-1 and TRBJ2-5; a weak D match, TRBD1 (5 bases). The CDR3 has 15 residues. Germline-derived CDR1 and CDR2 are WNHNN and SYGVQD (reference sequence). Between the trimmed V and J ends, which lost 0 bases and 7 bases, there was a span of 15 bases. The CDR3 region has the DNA TGCGCCAGCAGTGAGTCGAGACAGACCACAGGGACCCAGTACTTC. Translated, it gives CASSESRQTTGTQYF.

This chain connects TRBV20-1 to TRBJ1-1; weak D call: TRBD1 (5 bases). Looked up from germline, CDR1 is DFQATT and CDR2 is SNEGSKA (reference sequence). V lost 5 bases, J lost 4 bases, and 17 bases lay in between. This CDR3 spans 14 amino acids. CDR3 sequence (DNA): TGCAGTGCTGGGGGAACAGACGTGATCACTGAAGCTTTCTTT. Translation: CSAGGTDVITEAFF.

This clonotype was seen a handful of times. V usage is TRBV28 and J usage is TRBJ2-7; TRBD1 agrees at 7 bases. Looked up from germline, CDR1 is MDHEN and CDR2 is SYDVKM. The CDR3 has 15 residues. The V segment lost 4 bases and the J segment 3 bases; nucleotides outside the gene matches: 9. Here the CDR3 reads CASSWDGQEVYEQYF. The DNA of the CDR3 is TGTGCCAGCAGTTGGGACGGACAGGAGGTCTACGAGCAGTACTTC.

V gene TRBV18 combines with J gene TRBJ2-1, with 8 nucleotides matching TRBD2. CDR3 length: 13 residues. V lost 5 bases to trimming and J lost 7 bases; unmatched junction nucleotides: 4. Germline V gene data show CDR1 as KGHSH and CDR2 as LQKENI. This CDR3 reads CASSATSENEQFF. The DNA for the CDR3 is TGTGCCAGCTCAGCGACTAGCGAAAATGAGCAGTTCTTC.

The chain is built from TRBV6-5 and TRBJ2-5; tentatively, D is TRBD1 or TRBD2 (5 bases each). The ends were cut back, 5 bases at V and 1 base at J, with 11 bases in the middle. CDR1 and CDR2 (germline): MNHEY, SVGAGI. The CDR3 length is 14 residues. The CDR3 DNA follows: TGTGCCAGCAGTGTGGGACCCCTCCAAGAGACCCAGTACTTC. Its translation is CASSVGPLQETQYF.

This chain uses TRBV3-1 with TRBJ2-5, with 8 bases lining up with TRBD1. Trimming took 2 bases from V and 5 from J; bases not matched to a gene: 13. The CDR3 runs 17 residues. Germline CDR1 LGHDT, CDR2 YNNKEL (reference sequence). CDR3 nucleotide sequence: TGTGCCAGCAGCCAATATGGACAGGGCTTAGGCAAGGAGACCCAGTACTTC. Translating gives CASSQYGQGLGKETQYF.

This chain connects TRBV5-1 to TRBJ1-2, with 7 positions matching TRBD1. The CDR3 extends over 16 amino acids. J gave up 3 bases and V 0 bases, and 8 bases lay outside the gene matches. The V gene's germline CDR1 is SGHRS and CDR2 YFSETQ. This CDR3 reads CASSLEGQSSHYGYTF. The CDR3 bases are TGCGCCAGCAGCTTGGAGGGACAGTCCTCTCACTATGGCTACACCTTC.

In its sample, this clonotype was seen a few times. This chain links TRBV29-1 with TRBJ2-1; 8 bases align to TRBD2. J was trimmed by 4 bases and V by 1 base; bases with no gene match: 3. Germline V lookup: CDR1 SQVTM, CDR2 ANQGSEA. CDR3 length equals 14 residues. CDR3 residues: CSVEGRGAYNEQFF. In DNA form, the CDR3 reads TGCAGCGTTGAAGGGCGGGGGGCTTACAATGAGCAGTTCTTC.

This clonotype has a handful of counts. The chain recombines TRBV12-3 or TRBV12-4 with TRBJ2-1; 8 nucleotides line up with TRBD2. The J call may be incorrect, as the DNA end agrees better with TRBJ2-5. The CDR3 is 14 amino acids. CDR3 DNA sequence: TGTGCCAGCACCCTCGCGGGGGGCGGGGAGACCCAGTACTTC. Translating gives CASTLAGGGETQYF.

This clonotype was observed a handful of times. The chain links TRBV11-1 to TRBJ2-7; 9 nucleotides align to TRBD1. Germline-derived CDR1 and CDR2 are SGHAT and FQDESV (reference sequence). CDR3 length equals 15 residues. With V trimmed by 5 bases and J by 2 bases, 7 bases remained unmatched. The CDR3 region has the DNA TGTGCCAGCAGCCCCTCCGGGACAGGGACCTACGAGCAGTACTTC. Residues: CASSPSGTGTYEQYF.

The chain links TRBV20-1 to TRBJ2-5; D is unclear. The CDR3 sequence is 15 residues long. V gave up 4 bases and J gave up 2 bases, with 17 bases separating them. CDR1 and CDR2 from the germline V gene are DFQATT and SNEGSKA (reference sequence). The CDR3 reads CSAIDHLGWQETQYF. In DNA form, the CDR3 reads TGCAGTGCTATAGACCACTTGGGGTGGCAAGAGACCCAGTACTTC.

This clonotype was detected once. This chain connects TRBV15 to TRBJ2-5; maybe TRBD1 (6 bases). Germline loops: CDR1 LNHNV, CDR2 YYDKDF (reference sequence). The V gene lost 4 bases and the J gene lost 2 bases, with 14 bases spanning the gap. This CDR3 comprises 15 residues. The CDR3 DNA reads TGTGCCACCAGCACAACTACAGGGAAACAAGAGACCCAGTACTTC. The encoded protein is CATSTTTGKQETQYF.

CDR3 nucleotide sequence: TGCAGTGCTAGAGCAGAGGGCCGTGCACTCTACGAGCAGTACTTC. Translated: CSARAEGRALYEQYF. The J gene is TRBJ2-7, the V gene TRBV20-1; weak D call: TRBD2 (5 bases). CDR1 DFQATT and CDR2 SNEGSKA come from the germline V gene (reference sequence). This CDR3 region has 15 residues. The ends were cut back, 1 base at V and 3 bases at J, with 16 bases in the middle.

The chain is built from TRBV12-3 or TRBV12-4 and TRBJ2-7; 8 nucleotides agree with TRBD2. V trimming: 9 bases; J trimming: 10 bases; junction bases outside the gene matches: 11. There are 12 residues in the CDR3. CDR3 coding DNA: TGTGCCAGTCGCCGAGGCGGGGGGCGCCAGTACTTC. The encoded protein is CASRRGGGRQYF.

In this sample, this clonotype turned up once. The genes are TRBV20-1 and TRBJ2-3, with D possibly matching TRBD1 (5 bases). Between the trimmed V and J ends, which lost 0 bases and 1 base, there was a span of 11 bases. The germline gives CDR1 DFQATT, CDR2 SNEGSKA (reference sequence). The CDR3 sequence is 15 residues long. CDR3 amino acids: CSARDTGEGTDTQYF. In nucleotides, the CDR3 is TGCAGTGCTAGAGATACAGGCGAGGGCACAGATACGCAGTATTTT.

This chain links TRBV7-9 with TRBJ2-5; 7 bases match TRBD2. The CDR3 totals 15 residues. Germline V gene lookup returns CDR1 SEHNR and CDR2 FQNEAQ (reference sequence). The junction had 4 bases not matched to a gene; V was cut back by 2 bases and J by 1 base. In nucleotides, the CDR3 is TGTGCCAGCAGCTTATGGAGCGGGGCCCAAGAGACCCAGTACTTC. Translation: CASSLWSGAQETQYF.

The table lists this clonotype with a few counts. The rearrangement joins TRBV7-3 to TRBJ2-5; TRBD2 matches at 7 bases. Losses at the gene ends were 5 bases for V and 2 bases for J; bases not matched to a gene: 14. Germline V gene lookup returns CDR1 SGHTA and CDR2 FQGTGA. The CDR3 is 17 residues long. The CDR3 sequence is CASSPNFQRGEQETQYF. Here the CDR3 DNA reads TGTGCCAGCAGCCCAAATTTTCAGCGGGGAGAGCAAGAGACCCAGTACTTC. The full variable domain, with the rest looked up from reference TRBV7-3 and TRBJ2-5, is GAGVSQTPSNKVTEKGKYVELRCDPISGHTALYWYRQSLGQGPEFLIYFQGTGAADDSGLPNDRFFAVRPEGSVSTLKIQRTERGDSAVYLCASSPNFQRGEQETQYFGPGTRLLVL.

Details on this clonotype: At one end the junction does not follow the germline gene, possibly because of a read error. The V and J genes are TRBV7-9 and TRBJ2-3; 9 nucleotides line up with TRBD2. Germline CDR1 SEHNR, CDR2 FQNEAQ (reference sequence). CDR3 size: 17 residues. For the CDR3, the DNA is TGTGCCAGCAGCTCCGGATTAGCGGGGGAAAGCACAGATACGCAGTGTTTT. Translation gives CASSSGLAGESTDTQCF.